The sample holds a few counts of the clone carrying this TCR beta chain. The antigen is unknown. This sample was included in a study of identical twins. Overall study findings and caveats: Where out-of-frame alpha sequences were twin-shared, they showed excess low generation probability. Partly confounded zero-insertion analyses could result from invariant MAIT and iNKT cells.

Unique molecular identifiers were present on the cDNA, and a universal primer site came from template switching. From the 5' RACE reads, TCRdb called clonotypes with MiXCR, one entry per CDR3 protein. The sample has just under 550,000 distinct CDR3 sequences; 12% to 15% are singletons. A further study also used this sample, focusing on yellow fever vaccine responses in identical twins.

This sequence was found in a woman younger than 35 in good health. The sequencing sample was made of CD4+ T cells sorted from blood.

CDR3 in amino acids: CASSSRNSGNTIYF. In DNA, the CDR3 is TGTGCCAGCAGTTCCAGGAATTCAGGAAACACCATATATTTT. The rearrangement links TRBV27 to TRBJ1-3, with D unclear. V was cut by 4 bases and J by 4 bases, with 11 bases left in between. Per germline, CDR1 MNHEY and CDR2 SMNVEV (reference sequence). This CDR3 region has 14 residues.